This entry features one T cell receptor (beta chain) sequence. Its antigen is currently unknown. CD4+ and CD8+ T cells were sorted from PBMCs stained for CD3, CD4 and CD8. This record belongs to a study of CD8+ T cells in alopecia areata. Study-wide results and limits: Elevated clonality characterized lesional scalp relative to normal scalp, particularly in alopecia totalis/universalis. Against the mouse data, patients shared TCRs less clearly, possibly for HLA reasons.

The CDR3 spans 16 residues. V was clipped by 3 bases and J by 4 bases; unmatched bases: 7. Germline CDR1 reads MNHEY; CDR2 reads SVGAGI. Sequencing used cDNA as its template, made by extracting RNA and reverse transcribing it. Assay used: immunoSEQ multiplex PCR; TCRdb lists only in-frame clones, some missing. The sample holds about 200,000 clones, more than 55% seen once. The sequence derives from a human donor in good health. The rearrangement joins TRBV6-5 to TRBJ2-1, with 9 bases fitting TRBD2. What was sequenced was CD8+ T cells sorted from blood. Here the CDR3 DNA reads TGTGCCAGCAGTTATTCACTAGCGGGTGATTACAATGAGCAGTTCTTC. Translating it yields CASSYSLAGDYNEQFF.